The 28 T cell receptor beta chains given below trace back to one sample, sequenced in a study of blood T cells in healthy people across ages. Combining a sample-barcoded 5' primer with a J-beta primer mix, a second PCR ran for roughly 7 to 12 cycles. From the 5' RACE reads, TCRdb called clonotypes with MiXCR, one entry per CDR3 protein. The data show 1.5 million to 2 million distinct CDR3 sequences, approximately 50% seen once. The sequenced sample was blood. The receptors were sampled from a woman between 40 and 50 years old in good health.

A few counts support this clonotype. The chain carries TRBV6-5 and TRBJ2-3, with D uncertain. This CDR3 has 15 amino acids. Trimming left V 4 bases short and J 5 bases short, with 16 bases between. The germline V gene has CDR1 MNHEY and CDR2 SVGAGI. The CDR3 region is CASSSLTQTRDTQYF. CDR3 nucleotide sequence: TGTGCCAGCAGTTCCTTAACCCAGACAAGAGATACGCAGTATTTT.

The chain couples TRBV6-7 to TRBJ2-7; D may be TRBD2 (5 bases). TRBV6-7 is annotated as an ORF whose role is uncertain. V lost 6 bases and J 0 bases, leaving 30 bases between the germline ends. This CDR3 spans 20 amino acids. The CDR3 is CASSLECGQLGSGSSYEQYF. CDR3 bases: TGTGCCAGCAGCCTCGAATGTGGGCAGTTGGGTTCGGGGAGCTCCTACGAGCAGTACTTC.

The chain employs TRBV6-1 and TRBJ2-5, with D hard to call. CDR1 and CDR2 (germline): MNHNS, SASEGT. The CDR3 covers 13 residues. Trimming shortened V by 6 bases and J by 5 bases, and 13 bases separated the two germline ends. The CDR3, as DNA: TGTGCCAGCAGCCTGAGTAAACGGGAGACCCAGTACTTC. Its protein is CASSLSKRETQYF.

The gene calls are TRBV10-3 and TRBJ1-1; no definite D call. CDR3 length: 13 amino acids. V dropped 7 bases and J dropped 2 bases, with 11 bases sitting between them. Per the germline V gene, CDR1 is ENHRY and CDR2 is SYGVKD. The CDR3 reads CAITDSENTEAFF. The CDR3 nucleotides read TGTGCCATCACCGACTCGGAAAACACTGAAGCTTTCTTT.

The table lists this clonotype with a few counts. The chain is built from TRBV12-3 or TRBV12-4 and TRBJ2-3; 8 positions match TRBD2. The CDR3 consists of 14 residues. V shed 10 bases, J shed 1 base, and the junction held 7 bases outside the gene matches. In DNA form, the CDR3 reads TGTGCCAACCGTCGAGCGGGGGGCACAGATACGCAGTATTTT. Its protein product is CANRRAGGTDTQYF.

The chain combines TRBV29-1 with TRBJ2-7; possible D gene TRBD2, 7 bases. Germline V CDR1 and CDR2: SQVTM, ANQGSEA. This CDR3 spans 12 amino acids. Trimming stripped 2 bases from V and 7 bases from J, with 12 bases between. The CDR3 loop reads CSVERGASEQYF. The CDR3, as DNA: TGCAGCGTTGAACGGGGGGCCTCGGAGCAGTACTTC.

This clonotype showed up just once. The chain combines TRBV20-1 with TRBJ2-3, with 7 bases fitting TRBD2. This CDR3 region has 14 residues. Germline V gives CDR1 DFQATT, CDR2 SNEGSKA (reference sequence). The V gene end was trimmed by 3 bases and the J gene end by 2 bases; junction bases not matched to a gene: 5. CDR3 DNA: TGCAGTGCTAGGCGGGGGACCGCCACAGATACGCAGTATTTT. Its protein is CSARRGTATDTQYF.

The CDR3 reads CASKTGGWDEQYF. The CDR3, as DNA: TGTGCCAGCAAAACAGGGGGATGGGATGAGCAGTACTTC. The genes are TRBV27 and TRBJ2-5; TRBD1 agrees at 8 bases. The CDR3 extends over 13 amino acids. Per the germline V gene, CDR1 is MNHEY and CDR2 is SMNVEV (reference sequence). The J segment lost 11 bases and the V segment lost 7 bases, leaving 12 bases of the junction unmatched.

The chain employs TRBV3-1 and TRBJ2-2; TRBD2 aligns across 7 bases. The germline gives CDR1 LGHDT, CDR2 YNNKEL (reference sequence). J was trimmed by 6 bases and V by 4 bases; bases with no gene match: 5. This CDR3 contains 14 residues. Written as DNA, the CDR3 is TGTGCCAGCAGCCCCATGGGAGGGCCCGGGGAGCTGTTTTTT. The encoded protein is CASSPMGGPGELFF. Full variable domain (remainder filled in from reference TRBV3-1 and TRBJ2-2): DTAVSQTPKYLVTQMGNDKSIKCEQNLGHDTMYWYKQDSKKFLKIMFSYNNKELIINETVPNRFSPKSPDKAHLNLHINSLELGDSAVYFCASSPMGGPGELFFGEGSRLTVL.

The chain uses TRBV20-1 and TRBJ1-2; no clear D gene. The germline CDR1 and CDR2 sequences are DFQATT and SNEGSKA (reference sequence). The V and J ends lost 2 bases and 1 base respectively, with 8 bases between them. The CDR3 is made up of 13 amino acids. The CDR3 DNA reads as TGCAGTGCTAGAAAAGAGAATAACTATGGCTACACCTTC. The encoded protein is CSARKENNYGYTF.

The rearrangement uses TRBV6-2 or TRBV6-3 and TRBJ1-5, with 8 bases fitting TRBD1. In germline, CDR1 is MNHEY, CDR2 SVGEGT. The CDR3 runs 16 residues. V dropped 8 bases and J dropped 3; count of bases not matched to a gene: 12. Written as DNA, the CDR3 is TGTGCCAGCCGGAACCTCGGGACAGGTTACAATCAGCCCCAGCATTTT. Translated: CASRNLGTGYNQPQHF.

This clonotype came up once. This chain joins TRBV9 and TRBJ2-5; D is possibly TRBD1 (5 bases). CDR1 and CDR2 from the germline V gene are SGDLS and YYNGEE. V was cut by 0 bases and J by 11 bases, with 20 bases left in between. This CDR3 is 15 amino acids long. The CDR3: CASSVAAGPNNEQYF. The DNA of the CDR3 is TGTGCCAGCAGCGTAGCGGCAGGGCCAAACAATGAGCAGTACTTC. Full variable domain (rest looked up from reference TRBV9 and TRBJ2-5): DSGVTQTPKHLITATGQRVTLRCSPRSGDLSVYWYQQSLDQGLQFLIQYYNGEERAKGNILERFSAQQFPDLHSELNLSSLELGDSALYFCASSVAAGPNNEQYFGPGTRLLVL.

The chain has TRBV20-1 and TRBJ2-7; weak D call: TRBD1 (5 bases). The CDR3 loop spans 13 amino acids. V lost 4 bases, J lost 2 bases, and 12 bases lay in between. Germline V gives CDR1 DFQATT, CDR2 SNEGSKA (reference sequence). The CDR3 reads CSATRTSTYEQYF. CDR3 bases: TGCAGTGCTACGAGGACATCTACCTACGAGCAGTACTTC.

The rearrangement links TRBV12-3 or TRBV12-4 to TRBJ1-5; 11 bases map to TRBD1. Trimming took 3 bases from V and 3 from J; bases not matched to a gene: 10. This CDR3 spans 18 amino acids. CDR3 amino acids: CASSFTFGQGAANQPQHF. CDR3 nucleotides: TGTGCCAGCAGTTTTACCTTTGGACAGGGGGCGGCCAATCAGCCCCAGCATTTT.

The chain carries TRBV20-1 and TRBJ2-1; the D is unclear. Germline loops: CDR1 DFQATT, CDR2 SNEGSKA (reference sequence). V lost 7 bases and J lost 5, with 12 bases in between. The CDR3 extends over 12 amino acids. The CDR3 nucleotides are TGCAGTGGTGATCTGGCAGACAATGAGCAGTTCTTC. This gives the protein CSGDLADNEQFF.

The V gene is TRBV20-1, the J gene TRBJ2-1; TRBD1 is a possible D gene (6 bases). Germline lookup yields CDR1 DFQATT and CDR2 SNEGSKA (reference sequence). V lost 5 bases and J lost 0, with 14 bases in between. The CDR3 totals 15 residues. The CDR3 loop reads CSALRTVDSYNEQFF. Here the CDR3 DNA reads TGCAGTGCTCTCCGGACAGTCGACTCCTACAATGAGCAGTTCTTC.

The genes are TRBV27 and TRBJ1-1; a possible D gene is TRBD1 (6 bases). The CDR3 is 16 residues long. Deletions cut 1 base from V and 7 bases from J, with 19 bases between. CDR1 is MNHEY and CDR2 is SMNVEV in the germline V gene (reference sequence). CDR3: CASSLLKVQGGGEAFF. The CDR3 DNA reads as TGTGCCAGCAGTTTATTAAAAGTACAGGGTGGAGGTGAAGCTTTCTTT.

A few counts support this clonotype. Here the CDR3 reads CASTGTLYEQYF. CDR3 nucleotide sequence: TGTGCCAGTACCGGGACGCTCTACGAGCAGTACTTC. The chain uses TRBV2 and TRBJ2-7; D may be TRBD1 or TRBD2 (5 bases each). The V gene's germline CDR1 is SNHLY and CDR2 FYNNEI. There are 12 residues in the CDR3. Trimming took off 9 bases at V and 3 bases at J, with 12 bases between the two ends.

In nucleotides, the CDR3 is TGTGCCAGCAGCCACCTCACCGGACAGGGGACCTACGAGCAGTACTTC. This gives the protein CASSHLTGQGTYEQYF. This chain connects TRBV7-2 to TRBJ2-7, with 9 bases that match TRBD1. The J segment lost 2 bases and the V segment lost 5 bases, leaving 10 bases of the junction unmatched. Germline V gene sequence: CDR1 SGHTA, CDR2 FQGNSA. The CDR3 length is 16 residues.

This chain uses TRBV12-3 or TRBV12-4 with TRBJ2-5, with 8 bases that match TRBD2. V lost 4 bases, J lost 5 bases, and 6 bases stayed unmatched. CDR3 length: 14 residues. The CDR3 is CASSSAGVGETQYF. The CDR3 bases are TGTGCCAGCAGTTCAGCGGGGGTAGGGGAGACCCAGTACTTC.

The CDR3 spells CATSDPQGGYTF. CDR3 in DNA: TGTGCCACCAGTGATCCCCAGGGAGGCTACACCTTC. The chain has TRBV24-1 and TRBJ1-2, with TRBD1 as a possible D gene (5 bases). Germline V CDR1 and CDR2: KGHDR, SFDVKD. V lost 3 bases to trimming and J lost 8 bases, with 9 bases between them. The CDR3 consists of 12 residues.

The chain is built from TRBV24-1 and TRBJ1-1; maybe TRBD1 (5 bases). Trimming removed 0 bases from V and 3 bases from J, with 10 bases in between. CDR1 KGHDR and CDR2 SFDVKD come from the germline V gene. The CDR3 totals 15 residues. The CDR3 loop reads CATSDLRGNHTEAFF. CDR3 DNA: TGTGCCACCAGTGATTTGCGGGGCAACCACACTGAAGCTTTCTTT.

The chain couples TRBV7-9 to TRBJ1-2, with 8 bases identical to TRBD1. After removal of 6 bases from V and 12 bases from J, the junction contained 9 bases not matched to a gene. The germline V gene encodes CDR1 SEHNR and CDR2 FQNEAQ (reference sequence). CDR3 length: 12 residues. This CDR3 is CASRASQGADTF. The CDR3 DNA is TGTGCCAGCAGGGCCTCTCAGGGGGCTGACACCTTC.

V gene TRBV10-3 combines with J gene TRBJ1-5, with D tentatively TRBD1 (6 bases). Germline CDR1 reads ENHRY; CDR2 reads SYGVKD. Deletions cut 6 bases from V and 3 bases from J, with 9 bases between. The CDR3 is 13 residues long. Here the CDR3 reads CAIRNRANQPQHF. The CDR3 region has the DNA TGTGCCATCAGGAACAGGGCCAATCAGCCCCAGCATTTT.

This clonotype has a handful of counts. The V call is TRBV4-3, the J call TRBJ2-1; 8 nucleotides match TRBD1. CDR3 length equals 14 residues. V shed 4 bases, J shed 6 bases, and the junction held 5 bases outside the gene matches. The V gene's germline CDR1 is LGHNA and CDR2 YSLEER. In DNA, the CDR3 is TGCGCCAGCAGCCTTGAGGACAGGGCCAATGAGCAGTTCTTC. Translated: CASSLEDRANEQFF.

Of note for this clonotype: A read error is possible here, since a much larger clone lies one base away. The chain is built from TRBV4-2 and TRBJ2-7; a possible D gene is TRBD1 (6 bases). This CDR3 is built from 15 residues. The germline CDR1 and CDR2 sequences are LGHNA and YNFKEQ. The chain's CDR3 is CANSQDGGSAYEQYF. The CDR3 nucleotides are TGTGCCAACAGCCAAGATGGGGGCAGCGCCTACGAGCAGTACTTC.

As concerns this clonotype: Relative to the germline gene, one junction end is altered; a read error may explain this. This chain connects TRBV11-2 to TRBJ2-7; D perhaps matches TRBD2 (6 bases). This CDR3 region has 13 residues. Germline assignment: CDR1 SGHAT and CDR2 FQNNGV. In DNA, the CDR3 is TGTGCCAGCAGCTTAAGCGGGTCCTCCGAGCAGTACTTC. Its protein product is CASSLSGSSEQYF.

In this sample, this clonotype turned up a few times. The V call is TRBV4-1, the J call TRBJ2-7; D is undetermined. The germline V gene has CDR1 MGHRA and CDR2 YSYEKL. The CDR3 totals 13 residues. V was pared by 1 base and J by 5 bases, with 9 bases between. CDR3 region: CASSQAAADEQYF. The CDR3 DNA reads as TGCGCCAGCAGCCAAGCTGCGGCCGACGAGCAGTACTTC.